Listed below are T cell receptor beta chains from one sample, sequenced in a study of metastatic and nonmetastatic thyroid tumors. TCRdb re-called the PCR reads through MiXCR. The sample records more than 40,000 clones, around 2.9% being singletons. Input material: blood. These receptors came from a female donor with papillary thyroid cancer or a benign thyroid nodule (not recorded which). Some clones in this sample may be carry-over from other donors' samples. Both conserved end residues are part of each CDR3. The order of the fields is D gene, J gene, V gene, clone size, CDR3 DNA, CDR3 protein. The D gene is left open where the match is weak. Clone size appears in some rows only: once, few, many, or a class for an expanded clone.

>TRBD1|TRBJ1-1|TRBV20-1|many
TGCAGTGCTAGAGTCAGGGGGCAGGACACTGAAGCTTTCTTT
CSARVRGQDTEAFF
>-|TRBJ1-2|TRBV20-1|-
TGCAGTGCTTCGGCTCAGAGGGGCTACACCTTC
CSASAQRGYTF
>-|TRBJ1-3|TRBV6-1|-
TGTGCCAGCAGTGAATTGGCAGGCTCTGGAAACACCATATATTTT
CASSELAGSGNTIYF
>-|TRBJ2-2|TRBV5-1|-
TGCGCCAGCAGCTTGGCCTCGGGCTCCGGGGAGCTGTTTTTT
CASSLASGSGELFF
>TRBD1|TRBJ1-5|TRBV20-1|many
TGCAGTGCTAGAGGAGACAGGGTGGGTCAGCCCCAGCATTTT
CSARGDRVGQPQHF
>TRBD1|TRBJ1-4|TRBV12-3/TRBV12-4|-
TGTGCCAGCAGTAAACAGGGGCGAGTTGAAAAACTGTTTTTT
CASSKQGRVEKLFF
>-|TRBJ1-4|TRBV14|many
TGTGCCAGCAGCGAATGGGGCTCCGAGGACGAAAAACTGTTTTTT
CASSEWGSEDEKLFF
>-|TRBJ2-7|TRBV2|many
TGTGCCAGCAGTGAAAGGGGATCCTACGAGCAGTACTTC
CASSERGSYEQYF
>TRBD1|TRBJ1-2|TRBV3-1|many
TGTGCCAGCAGCAGCCGGGACAGGGATGGCTACACCTTC
CASSSRDRDGYTF
>-|TRBJ2-3|TRBV5-1|-
TGCGCCAGCAGCTTGGGAGCAGGGTGGGTAGCGGATACGCAGTATTTT
CASSLGAGWVADTQYF
>TRBD2|TRBJ2-5|TRBV4-1|-
TGCGCCAGCAGCCAGTACGGCGGGAGTGTAGAGGAGACCCAGTACTTC
CASSQYGGSVEETQYF
>-|TRBJ2-6|TRBV5-1|few
TGCGCCAGCGACGCACAGGGTGGGGCTGGGGCCAACGTCCTGACTTTC
CASDAQGGAGANVLTF